This section outlines one TCR beta chain sequence together with its context. Its specificity is not known. The CDR3 extends over 16 amino acids. V lost 0 bases to trimming and J lost 7 bases; unmatched junction nucleotides: 9. CDR1 is LGHNA, CDR2 YSLEER, per germline. TCRdb passed the 5' RACE reads through MiXCR, listing each CDR3 protein once. The profile shows 410,000 or so distinct CDR3 sequences, 20% to 30% of them singletons. These data belong to a study of T-cell memory formation after mild COVID-19. Regarding the study as a whole: Several responding clones turned up in pre-infection memory, indicating that cross-reactive memory may have taken part. Later expanders leaned toward CD4+, whereas clones contracting from day 15 to 85 were balanced CD4/CD8. CD4+ contracting clones were found mainly in CM and EM, and CD8+ ones in EMRA.

The material sequenced was PBMCs or a T cell subset sorted from them (not recorded which). V usage is TRBV4-3 and J usage is TRBJ2-1; TRBD2 aligns across 7 bases. The source of this sequence is an adult woman who had mild COVID-19 (a few samples of this study predate the infection). Cell type and time point are not known. The CDR3 region is CASSQEELAPLNEQFF. Here the CDR3 DNA reads TGCGCCAGCAGCCAAGAAGAACTAGCGCCTTTGAATGAGCAGTTCTTC.